This T cell receptor (beta chain) was identified in a study of a mutant IDH1 vaccine in newly diagnosed glioma. Turning to the study itself: Following radiotherapy alone, or alongside temozolomide cycles, vaccination was started after an interval of 4-6 weeks.

Repertoires were generated with immunoSEQ multiplex PCR, while TCRdb's copy carries only in-frame clones and drops some. The data show 69,000 or so clones, more than 75% seen once. The CDR3 length is 14 residues. Germline values: CDR1 MNHNS, CDR2 SASEGT. V dropped 6 bases and J dropped 8; count of bases not matched to a gene: 8. Time point described: week 35, safety follow-up. Vaccinated patients received 300 ug of mutant IDH1 20-mer peptide per dose, with topical imiquimod. In regard to this clone: Its antigen is still unknown.

This TCR was recovered from a man aged 25-45 years with glioma. The sample consisted of PBMCs, taken from a glioma patient whose treatment included an IDH1 peptide vaccine. This chain joins TRBV6-1 and TRBJ1-3; 9 bases map to TRBD1. The CDR3 DNA is TGTGCCAGCAGACAGGGGGCTCTCGACGACACCATATATTTT. Its translation: CASRQGALDDTIYF.